What follows is one TCR beta chain and its context. Its cognate antigen is unknown. This sample was taken from a study of cytomegalovirus exposure and HLA in healthy donors. Whole-study findings and limits: Most observed TCR sequences were rare, whereas some public TCRs were detected in many donors.

Vbeta (60) and Jbeta (13) primers were used in the PCR. Clones were read by immunoSEQ multiplex PCR, and TCRdb kept only the in-frame ones, dropping some. The profile covers roughly 200,000 clones, with almost 70% appearing a single time and 2.6% taken by the ten largest. The germline V and J ends were trimmed by 1 base and 3 bases, with 8 bases remaining between them. Germline assignment: CDR1 SGHVS and CDR2 FQNEAQ. The CDR3 has 14 residues. The receptor comes from a man aged 40-49 years in good health and CMV-seropositive. This rearrangement joins TRBV7-8 to TRBJ2-3; weak D call: TRBD1 (5 bases). Sequencing was performed on PBMCs. CDR3 coding DNA: TGTGCCAGCAGCTTAGGGGCAGGGACAGATACGCAGTATTTT. This translates into CASSLGAGTDTQYF.